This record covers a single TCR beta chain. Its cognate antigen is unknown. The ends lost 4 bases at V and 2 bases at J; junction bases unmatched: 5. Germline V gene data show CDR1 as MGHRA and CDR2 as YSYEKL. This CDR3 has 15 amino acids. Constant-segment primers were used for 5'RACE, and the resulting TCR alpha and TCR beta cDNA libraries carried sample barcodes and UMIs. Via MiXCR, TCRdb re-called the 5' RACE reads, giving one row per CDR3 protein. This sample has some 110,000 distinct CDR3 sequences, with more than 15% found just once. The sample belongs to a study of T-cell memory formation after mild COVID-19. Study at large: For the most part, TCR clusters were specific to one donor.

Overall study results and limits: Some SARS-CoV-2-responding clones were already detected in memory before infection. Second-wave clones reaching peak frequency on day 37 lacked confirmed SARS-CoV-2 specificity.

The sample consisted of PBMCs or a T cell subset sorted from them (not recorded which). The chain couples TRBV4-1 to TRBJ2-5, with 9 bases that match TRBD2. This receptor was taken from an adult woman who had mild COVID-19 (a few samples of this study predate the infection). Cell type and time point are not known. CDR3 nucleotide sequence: TGCGCCAGCAGCCCCACTAGCGGGCAACAAGAGACCCAGTACTTC. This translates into CASSPTSGQQETQYF.